This T cell receptor beta chain was captured by sequencing in a study of STAT3 mutations in large granular lymphocyte leukemia. Overall study: 40% of treated T-LGLL patients showed hematologic response to immunosuppression. Findings and limits, study-wide: In T-cell large granular lymphocyte leukemia, about half of patients showed multiple immunodominant subclonotypes.

Profiled with immunoSEQ multiplex PCR; TCRdb holds only in-frame clones, not every one. This sample has approximately 6,600 clones, with roughly 59% found just once. Concerning this clone itself: The antigen is not known.

Sample: peripheral blood mononuclear cells. The receptor was derived from a boy aged 10-17 years with T-cell large granular lymphocyte leukemia. Some clones in this sample may be carry-over from other donors' samples.

The CDR3 nucleotides read TGCAGCGTTGGTGAAGGGCTTCCCCACGAGCAGTACTTC. Residues: CSVGEGLPHEQYF. The chain uses TRBV29-1 and TRBJ2-7; D remains unclear. Germline V gene sequence: CDR1 SQVTM, CDR2 ANQGSEA. V lost 4 bases to trimming and J lost 5 bases, with 15 bases between them. The CDR3 has 13 residues.